These 12 T cell receptor beta chains share one sample of origin, sequenced in a study of glioma-infiltrating T cells after dendritic cell vaccination. Noted time point: after dendritic cell vaccination, including at tumor progression/relapse. TCRdb's copy holds only in-frame clones and misses some; the assay was immunoSEQ multiplex PCR. The sample has more than 70,000 clones, more than 75% seen once. The sequencing here drew on blood, taken after dendritic cell vaccination. Receptors were obtained from a human donor with glioblastoma.

V gene TRBV10-3 combines with J gene TRBJ2-1, with D possibly being TRBD2 (5 bases). With 1 base removed from V and 9 bases from J, the gap between germline ends came to 10 bases. The CDR3 spans 13 residues. The germline CDR1 and CDR2 sequences are ENHRY and SYGVKD. The CDR3 region is CAISEYREGEQFF. The CDR3 DNA sequence: TGTGCCATCAGTGAGTACCGAGAGGGTGAGCAGTTCTTC.

This clone appeared a few times. V is TRBV4-3 and J is TRBJ2-2; 8 positions agree with TRBD2. This CDR3 region has 14 residues. Looked up from germline, CDR1 is LGHNA and CDR2 is YSLEER. J gave up 6 bases and V 2 bases, and 2 bases lay outside the gene matches. Written as DNA, the CDR3 is TGCGCCAGCAGCCAAAAGCGGGAGCCCGGGGAGCTGTTTTTT. It codes for CASSQKREPGELFF.

The chain joins TRBV10-3 to TRBJ2-5, with 7 bases identical to TRBD2. Looked up from germline, CDR1 is ENHRY and CDR2 is SYGVKD. Losses at the gene ends were 6 bases for V and 5 bases for J; bases not matched to a gene: 6. The CDR3 runs to 13 residues. The CDR3, as DNA: TGTGCCATCAGCAGACTAGCTTGGGAGACCCAGTACTTC. Translated, it gives CAISRLAWETQYF.

This clone has just a few counts. The gene calls are TRBV30 and TRBJ2-7; 7 nucleotides line up with TRBD2. This CDR3 region has 17 residues. Trimming took 3 bases from V and 2 from J; bases not matched to a gene: 16. Germline V CDR1 and CDR2: GTSNPN, SVGIG (reference sequence). This chain's CDR3 is CAWSSPPRLAVTYEQYF. The DNA for the CDR3 is TGTGCCTGGAGCTCTCCTCCCCGACTAGCTGTAACCTACGAGCAGTACTTC. The whole variable domain, remainder taken from reference TRBV30 and TRBJ2-7, is SQTIHQWPATLVQPVGSPLSLECTVEGTSNPNLYWYRQAAGRGLQLLFYSVGIGQISSEVPQNLSASRPQDRQFILSSKKLLLSDSGFYLCAWSSPPRLAVTYEQYFGPGTRLTVT.

In this sample, this clone turned up once. The chain carries TRBV11-3 and TRBJ2-2; 7 bases align to TRBD1. Unmatched junction bases numbered 2, after V lost 2 bases and J lost 2 bases. Germline V lookup: CDR1 SGHNT, CDR2 YENEEA. This CDR3 has 15 amino acids. In nucleotides, the CDR3 is TGTGCCAGCAGCTTAAGGGACAGCAACACCGGGGAGCTGTTTTTT. Amino acid sequence: CASSLRDSNTGELFF.

This clone appeared once. The gene calls are TRBV6-6 and TRBJ2-2; TRBD1 matches 12 bases. V shed 6 bases and J 7 bases; nucleotides not matched to a gene: 3. Germline CDR1 reads MNHNY; CDR2 reads SVGAGI (reference sequence). The CDR3 covers 14 residues. CDR3 region: CASSRDRGRGELFF. The DNA for the CDR3 is TGTGCCAGCAGCAGGGACAGGGGGCGCGGGGAGCTGTTTTTT.

V gene TRBV7-3 combines with J gene TRBJ2-3, with 14 nucleotides matching TRBD2. Losses at the gene ends were 5 bases for V and 6 bases for J; bases not matched to a gene: 10. There are 17 residues in the CDR3. Germline V gene lookup returns CDR1 SGHTA and CDR2 FQGTGA. The CDR3 nucleotides are TGTGCCAGCAGCCCGGGACTAGCGGGAGTGGGGACGGATACGCAGTATTTT. It is translated as CASSPGLAGVGTDTQYF. The full variable domain, its missing parts supplied by reference TRBV7-3 and TRBJ2-3, is GAGVSQTPSNKVTEKGKYVELRCDPISGHTALYWYRQSLGQGPEFLIYFQGTGAADDSGLPNDRFFAVRPEGSVSTLKIQRTERGDSAVYLCASSPGLAGVGTDTQYFGPGTRLTVL.

This chain connects TRBV7-9 to TRBJ2-7; D unresolved. Per the germline V gene, CDR1 is SEHNR and CDR2 is FQNEAQ (reference sequence). This CDR3 comprises 14 residues. V gave up 1 base and J gave up 3 bases, with 10 bases separating them. CDR3 sequence: CASSLVARSYEQYF. The CDR3 nucleotides are TGTGCCAGCAGCTTAGTGGCCCGAAGCTACGAGCAGTACTTC.

The J gene is TRBJ2-2, the V gene TRBV4-1, with 9 nucleotides matching TRBD1. The germline gives CDR1 MGHRA, CDR2 YSYEKL. The CDR3 is 16 amino acids. V was pared by 1 base and J by 1 base, with 1 base of the junction left unmatched. The CDR3 loop reads CASSQVGQGNTGELFF. The CDR3 region has the DNA TGCGCCAGCAGCCAAGTGGGACAGGGGAACACCGGGGAGCTGTTTTTT.

The chain is built from TRBV5-1 and TRBJ2-5, with D perhaps TRBD1 (6 bases). The CDR3 loop spans 14 amino acids. V shed 0 bases and J shed 6 bases, with 12 bases lying between them. The germline CDR1 and CDR2 sequences are SGHRS and YFSETQ. This chain's CDR3 is CASSLVQGLKTQYF. In DNA, the CDR3 is TGCGCCAGCAGCTTGGTTCAGGGGCTAAAGACCCAGTACTTC.

V is TRBV15 and J is TRBJ2-1; TRBD2 is a possible D gene (6 bases). From germline, CDR1 is LNHNV and CDR2 YYDKDF (reference sequence). V lost 2 bases and J 1 base, leaving 12 bases between the germline ends. The CDR3 is 16 residues long. CDR3 in amino acids: CATSRWGGTSYNEQFF. CDR3 bases: TGTGCCACCAGCAGATGGGGAGGAACGTCCTACAATGAGCAGTTCTTC.

The chain is built from TRBV7-2 and TRBJ1-4, with 7 bases aligning to TRBD1. Germline CDR1 and CDR2: SGHTA and FQGNSA. This CDR3 has 14 amino acids. Trimming took 1 base from V and 9 from J; bases not matched to a gene: 5. CDR3 in amino acids: CASSLDRGMQKLFF. CDR3 nucleotide sequence: TGTGCCAGCAGCTTAGACAGGGGAATGCAAAAACTGTTTTTT.